The T cell receptor beta chain under discussion was sequenced for a study of blood T cell repertoires in COVID-19 (dated by TCRdb to the early 2020s). Describing the broader study: Collaborator samples came from the United States, Italy and Spain and covered acute and convalescent phases of COVID-19. The material from the prospective study consisted of cDNA or gDNA derived from T cells, B-cell-depleted T cells, or PBMCs. Subjects who had been exposed to COVID-19, were actively infected with it, or had recovered from it provided the deeply sampled blood TCRbeta repertoires that made up the dataset. A freely available public database, intended as a resource for researchers studying the immune response to SARS-CoV-2, is where the repertoires were released. The samples were drawn from two sources: the first 160 participants of the ongoing ImmuneRACE study, and some 1,300 subjects contributed by 6 global collaborators. Nearly every sample came with metadata listing a de-identified subject ID, COVID-19 status, age in years and sex. HLA class I and class II types, where available, came from metadata supplied by the sample provider rather than from assay-based typing. Study-level results and caveats: How much clinical and demographic metadata was included differed by source and by participant, and the metadata was provided uncurated.

The immunoSEQ Assay, a bias-controlled multiplex PCR, was used to amplify TCRbeta CDR3 regions from genomic DNA. In the authors' own workflow: The number of nucleated cells in each sample was estimated from the amplification of reference gene primers within the assay. To quantify the absolute abundance of each unique TCRbeta CDR3 rearrangement, sequence reads were collapsed and filtered. For each sample, productive Simpson clonality was calculated by taking the square root of Simpson's diversity index across productive rearrangements. The table comes from immuneACCESS by way of TCRdb, which keeps in-frame sequences with V and J called. Part of the clones is missing from these tables; in studies checked, under half for an unresolved V gene and the rest for unknown reasons. For V, J and clone size, that table is used; D and trimming come from the DNA. This sample comprises a few hundred thousand clones, 88% of them detected only once. The ten largest account for under 8% of the sample.

A second Seattle source provided samples from volunteer blood donors who had recovered from COVID-19. Each collaborating institution followed its own protocols to collect whole blood in K2EDTA tubes. For TCRbeta analysis, collaborators shipped samples in one of three forms: frozen whole blood, isolated PBMCs, or DNA extracted from either of those sample types. V loses 1 base at its end and J loses 5 bases; junction bases beyond the gene matches: 4. CDR1 and CDR2 are read off the germline V gene as SGHDT and YYEEEE. From the cysteine through the phenylalanine, the CDR3 covers 16 amino acids. Only the CDR3 portion is preserved as DNA: 48 bases, with reading frame beginning at the first base. As to this clone: The antigen it binds to is not known. Per-nucleotide qualities are absent, and no much larger clonotype sits a single base away.

Sequencing was done on a sample of peripheral blood. This sequence uses TRBV5-6 and TRBJ2-5; 14 central nucleotides agree with TRBD2. This receptor was taken from a woman aged 25 to 45 who had recovered from COVID-19. The DNA reads as follows: TGTGCCAGCAGCTTGTCGGGACTAGCGGGGGAGGAGACCCAGTACTTC. This sequence encodes CASSLSGLAGEETQYF.